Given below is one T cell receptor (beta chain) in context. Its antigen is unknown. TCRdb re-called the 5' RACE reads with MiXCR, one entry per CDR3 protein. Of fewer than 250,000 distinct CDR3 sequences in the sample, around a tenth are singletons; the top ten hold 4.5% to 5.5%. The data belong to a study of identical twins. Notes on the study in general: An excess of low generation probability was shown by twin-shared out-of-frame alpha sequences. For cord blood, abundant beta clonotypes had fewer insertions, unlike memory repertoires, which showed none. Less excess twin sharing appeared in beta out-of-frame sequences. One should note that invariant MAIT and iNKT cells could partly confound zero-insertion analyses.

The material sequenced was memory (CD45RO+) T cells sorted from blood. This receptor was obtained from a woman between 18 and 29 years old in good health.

Here the CDR3 reads CSAPWTGGSYNEQFF. The CDR3 DNA is TGCAGTGCGCCCTGGACAGGGGGGAGCTACAATGAGCAGTTCTTC. The chain combines TRBV20-1 with TRBJ2-1; 10 nucleotides line up with TRBD1. The CDR3 covers 15 residues. Germline V gene sequence: CDR1 DFQATT, CDR2 SNEGSKA (reference sequence). V shed 6 bases, J shed 3 bases, and the junction held 8 bases outside the gene matches.